The clone carrying this T cell receptor (beta chain) was picked up one time. The data derive from a study of shared T cell receptors in the human thymus. Sequencing was performed with immunoSEQ multiplex PCR; in TCRdb, only in-frame clones are kept and a portion is missing. Of about 660,000 clones in the sample, approximately 90% were seen once. The sample also formed part of further work on human thymus T cells. That study adds: Donors were healthy Finnish infants having corrective surgery for congenital heart defects. Surgeons resected thymus tissue during corrective heart surgery. The authors found apparently biased V and J gene usage in thymic and blood repertoires. Among unrelated individuals, related research reported thymic repertoires that overlapped highly.

Specimen: thymocytes. This clonotype was sampled from a boy younger than two with a congenital heart defect.

The CDR3 bases are TGTGCCAGCAGCCCCCGGGCTAGCGGTCCTTCGGGTGGGGAGACCCAGTACTTC. Its translation: CASSPRASGPSGGETQYF. The chain carries TRBV9 and TRBJ2-5; 7 bases are shared with TRBD2. Trimming removed 4 bases from V and 5 bases from J; junction bases left unmatched: 20. The CDR3 spans 18 residues. CDR1 and CDR2 from the germline V gene are SGDLS and YYNGEE. The full variable domain, completed using reference TRBV9 and TRBJ2-5, is DSGVTQTPKHLITATGQRVTLRCSPRSGDLSVYWYQQSLDQGLQFLIQYYNGEERAKGNILERFSAQQFPDLHSELNLSSLELGDSALYFCASSPRASGPSGGETQYFGPGTRLLVL.